This TCR beta chain was obtained from a study of cytomegalovirus exposure and HLA in healthy donors. Study-wide context: In an early release, HLA-typed donors contributed about 80 million unique TCR sequences. The study placed 70% to 90% of its 398 genotyped donors in the Caucasian-associated ancestry cluster. Study conclusions and caveats: In an earlier analysis, most TCR beta V segments were productive about 87% or about 30% of the time.

In regard to this clone: As yet, its antigen is unknown.

Per the germline V gene, CDR1 is LNHDA and CDR2 is SQIVND (reference sequence). V lost 8 bases to trimming and J lost 2 bases, with 13 bases between them. The CDR3 is 13 amino acids. Primers for the PCR totalled 60 Vbeta and 13 Jbeta. Profiled with immunoSEQ multiplex PCR; TCRdb holds only in-frame clones, not every one. The sample has about 170,000 clones, less than 80% seen once. Input material: PBMCs. The TCR was taken from a man aged 35-49 years in good health and CMV-seronegative. V is TRBV19 and J is TRBJ2-7; D uncertain. CDR3 amino acids: CASSDSIAYEQYF. The CDR3 region has the DNA TGTGCCAGTTCCGACTCCATTGCCTACGAGCAGTACTTC. Full variable domain (remainder filled in from reference TRBV19 and TRBJ2-7): DGGITQSPKYLFRKEGQNVTLSCEQNLNHDAMYWYRQDPGQGLRLIYYSQIVNDFQKGDIAEGYSVSREKKESFPLTVTSAQKNPTAFYLCASSDSIAYEQYFGPGTRLTVT.